The 22 T cell receptor beta chains in this list originate from one sample, sequenced in a study of shared clonotypes between healthy human individuals. Assay: immunoSEQ multiplex PCR; the TCRdb copy retains only in-frame clones and omits some. Of about 320,000 clones listed, roughly 84% are singletons. Source material: memory CD8+ T cells sorted from blood. Regarding subset: CD45RO+ cells pooled with CCR7-negative TemRA cells. These receptors all come from a man between 18 and 35 years old in good health.

The chain recombines TRBV7-9 with TRBJ2-5, with a weak D call TRBD1 (5 bases). V was pared by 5 bases and J by 5 bases, with 9 bases between. This CDR3 has 12 amino acids. The germline CDR1 and CDR2 sequences are SEHNR and FQNEAQ (reference sequence). The CDR3 DNA reads TGTGCCAGCAGCGCACAGGCCGAGACCCAGTACTTC. It encodes CASSAQAETQYF.

This rearrangement joins TRBV2 to TRBJ2-7, with D uncertain. Trimming took off 5 bases at V and 3 bases at J, with 8 bases between the two ends. Germline CDR1 and CDR2: SNHLY and FYNNEI. This CDR3 is 12 amino acids long. The CDR3 DNA is TGTGCCAGCAGTCAGCCCCGCTACGAGCAGTACTTC. This encodes CASSQPRYEQYF.

The rearrangement joins TRBV29-1 to TRBJ2-7, with D maybe TRBD2 (5 bases). The CDR3 runs 12 residues. Trimming stripped 5 bases from V and 1 base from J, with 9 bases between. CDR1 is SQVTM, CDR2 ANQGSEA, per germline. The CDR3 spells CSVQAGSYEQYF. The CDR3 DNA follows: TGCAGCGTTCAGGCGGGTTCCTACGAGCAGTACTTC.

This clone was detected once. The chain links TRBV2 to TRBJ2-7; no clear D. With 8 bases removed from V and 2 bases from J, the gap between germline ends came to 19 bases. The V gene's germline CDR1 is SNHLY and CDR2 FYNNEI. The CDR3 spans 15 residues. The CDR3 coding sequence is TGTGCCAGCCTTCCTAGGTCAGGTCCCACCTACGAGCAGTACTTC. Encoded protein: CASLPRSGPTYEQYF. Filled out from reference TRBV2 and TRBJ2-7, the complete variable domain reads EPEVTQTPSHQVTQMGQEVILRCVPISNHLYFYWYRQILGQKVEFLVSFYNNEISEKSEIFDDQFSVERPDGSNFTLKIRSTKLEDSAMYFCASLPRSGPTYEQYFGPGTRLTVT.

The V call is TRBV4-3, the J call TRBJ1-1; D uncertain. V gave up 0 bases and J gave up 0 bases, with 11 bases separating them. The CDR3 sequence is 16 residues long. In germline, CDR1 is LGHNA, CDR2 YSLEER. CDR3 nucleotides: TGCGCCAGCAGCCAAGATGGGTCCGGACTGAACACTGAAGCTTTCTTT. Residues: CASSQDGSGLNTEAFF.

The rearrangement links TRBV29-1 to TRBJ2-1; D is unresolved. This CDR3 has 12 amino acids. The germline V and J ends were trimmed by 4 bases and 6 bases, with 10 bases remaining between them. Germline CDR1 and CDR2: SQVTM and ANQGSEA. The CDR3 bases are TGCAGCGTTGGGGAACCGAGCAATGAGCAGTTCTTC. Translation: CSVGEPSNEQFF.

On this clone itself: The same CDR3 can be traced to other DNA sequences in this sample. The V call is TRBV7-9, the J call TRBJ2-7; D is unresolved. The V gene lost 0 bases and the J gene lost 5 bases, with 5 bases spanning the gap. CDR1 is SEHNR, CDR2 FQNEAQ, per germline (reference sequence). The CDR3 runs 12 residues. The CDR3 nucleotides read TGTGCCAGCAGCTTAGCTGGGGACGAGCAGTACTTC. Protein: CASSLAGDEQYF.

V and J are TRBV5-1 and TRBJ1-2, with TRBD1 as a possible D gene (6 bases). The V end lost 5 bases, the J end lost 6 bases, and 20 bases lay between the germline ends. The CDR3 runs 15 residues. From germline, CDR1 is SGHRS and CDR2 YFSETQ. This chain's CDR3 is CASSFWTASTDGYTF. The DNA of the CDR3 is TGCGCCAGCAGTTTTTGGACAGCCAGTACGGATGGCTACACCTTC.

The chain has TRBV6-5 and TRBJ2-7, with 10 nucleotides matching TRBD2. With V trimmed by 10 bases and J by 5 bases, 14 bases remained unmatched. The CDR3 consists of 15 residues. In germline, CDR1 is MNHEY, CDR2 SVGAGI. The CDR3 loop reads CATSLHRTSGDEQYF. The CDR3 DNA is TGTGCCACCTCCCTCCATAGGACTAGCGGCGACGAGCAGTACTTC.

The chain carries TRBV10-3 and TRBJ1-6; 7 nucleotides agree with TRBD1. J gave up 5 bases and V 10 bases, and 8 bases lay outside the gene matches. Germline assignment: CDR1 ENHRY and CDR2 SYGVKD. The CDR3 contains 14 residues. Here the CDR3 DNA reads TGTGCCACAGCCCGGGACAGTGATAATTCACCCCTCCACTTT. It yields the protein CATARDSDNSPLHF.

The chain employs TRBV21-1 and TRBJ1-6; the table gives TRBD1 as D, unverified against the DNA. TRBV21-1 is flagged as a pseudogene. CDR3 size: 16 residues. The CDR3 reads CASRSRHIHHNSPLHF. The CDR3 DNA follows: TGTGCCAGCAGGTCAAGACACATACATCATAATTCACCCCTCCACTTT.

This rearrangement joins TRBV7-9 to TRBJ2-7; a weak D match, TRBD1 (6 bases). V was trimmed by 0 bases and J by 5 bases, leaving 17 bases between them. Germline-derived CDR1 and CDR2 are SEHNR and FQNEAQ (reference sequence). This CDR3 is 16 amino acids long. The CDR3 DNA reads as TGTGCCAGCAGCTTAGCGTGGGGGCGAGGACATAACGAGCAGTACTTC. Its protein product is CASSLAWGRGHNEQYF.

This rearrangement joins TRBV4-3 to TRBJ2-5; D gene unclear. CDR1 is LGHNA, CDR2 YSLEER, per germline. The CDR3 is 15 residues long. V was clipped by 0 bases and J by 3 bases, with 11 bases between them. The chain's CDR3 is CASSQDPGTKETQYF. The CDR3 region has the DNA TGCGCCAGCAGCCAAGATCCCGGAACGAAAGAGACCCAGTACTTC.

This clone was seen a single time. The rearrangement joins TRBV10-3 to TRBJ1-2; 8 nucleotides align to TRBD1. Germline values: CDR1 ENHRY, CDR2 SYGVKD. The CDR3 extends over 15 amino acids. With 2 bases clipped from V and 3 bases from J, the junction kept 5 bases outside the gene matches. CDR3 loop: CAISEPTGEDYGYTF. CDR3 nucleotide sequence: TGTGCCATCAGTGAGCCGACAGGGGAGGACTATGGCTACACCTTC.

The chain couples TRBV18 to TRBJ2-7; TRBD2 matches 13 bases. CDR1 KGHSH and CDR2 LQKENI come from the germline V gene. The CDR3 runs to 19 residues. V trimming: 0 bases; J trimming: 3 bases; junction bases outside the gene matches: 11. CDR3 region: CASSPPKGLAGKRVYEQYF. In nucleotides, the CDR3 is TGTGCCAGCTCACCACCAAAGGGACTAGCGGGAAAGCGAGTCTACGAGCAGTACTTC.

V and J are TRBV5-8 and TRBJ2-7; D not resolved. The V gene's germline CDR1 is SGHTS and CDR2 YDEGEE. The CDR3 is 14 residues long. V was trimmed by 4 bases and J by 1 base, leaving 12 bases between them. The CDR3: CASSPGPNSYEQYF. CDR3 coding DNA: TGTGCCAGCAGCCCCGGGCCGAATTCCTACGAGCAGTACTTC.

This chain connects TRBV13 to TRBJ2-1, with a weak D call TRBD2 (7 bases). Germline CDR1 is PRHDT and CDR2 is FYEKMQ (reference sequence). V was trimmed by 7 bases and J by 0 bases, leaving 13 bases between them. The CDR3 loop spans 15 amino acids. CDR3 sequence: CASTGGRGSYNEQFF. The CDR3 bases are TGTGCCAGCACCGGGGGGCGGGGCTCCTACAATGAGCAGTTCTTC.

The chain links TRBV7-9 to TRBJ1-6; D remains ambiguous. Germline lookup yields CDR1 SEHNR and CDR2 FQNEAQ (reference sequence). The CDR3 covers 15 residues. V lost 3 bases, J lost 5 bases, and 11 bases lay in between. CDR3 nucleotides: TGTGCCAGCAGCTTGCCCTCTGAACATAATTCACCCCTCCACTTT. This sequence encodes CASSLPSEHNSPLHF.

J is TRBJ1-1 and V is TRBV5-1, with D hard to call. V was cut by 7 bases and J by 0 bases, with 7 bases left in between. Looked up from germline, CDR1 is SGHRS and CDR2 is YFSETQ. The CDR3 loop spans 12 amino acids. The CDR3 spells CASGTVNTEAFF. The CDR3 nucleotides read TGCGCCAGCGGCACCGTGAACACTGAAGCTTTCTTT.

The J gene is TRBJ2-5, the V gene TRBV4-1; 11 nucleotides line up with TRBD2. J gave up 5 bases and V 7 bases, and 12 bases lay outside the gene matches. Germline lookup yields CDR1 MGHRA and CDR2 YSYEKL. This CDR3 has 16 residues. CDR3 protein: CASTATLAGEGETQYF. The DNA of the CDR3 is TGCGCCAGCACCGCCACACTAGCGGGAGAGGGGGAGACCCAGTACTTC.

V and J are TRBV6-5 and TRBJ1-5, with D possibly matching TRBD1 (5 bases). CDR1 and CDR2 from the germline V gene are MNHEY and SVGAGI. Trimming removed 11 bases from V and 1 base from J, with 6 bases in between. The CDR3 sequence is 11 residues long. DNA of the CDR3: TGTGCCGGGGGAAGCAATCAGCCCCAGCATTTT. It is translated as CAGGSNQPQHF.

This sequence joins TRBV10-3 and TRBJ2-3; 10 positions agree with TRBD2. This CDR3 has 14 residues. The V and J ends lost 10 bases and 1 base, in that order; junction bases with no gene match: 5. In germline, CDR1 is ENHRY, CDR2 SYGVKD. CDR3 DNA: TGTGCCACCGAAGGGACTAGCGGCACAGATACGCAGTATTTT. It is translated as CATEGTSGTDTQYF.